This T cell receptor (beta chain) appears in the sequencing data of a study of vaccination and CD4 T cells after COVID-19. Study as a whole: For each participant, vaccination comprised two doses of either the BNT162b2 or the mRNA-1273 vaccine.

V gave up 9 bases and J gave up 6 bases; unmatched junction bases: 4. The CDR3 sequence is 11 residues long. Germline-derived CDR1 and CDR2 are SNHLY and FYNNEI. Cultured CD4+ T cell DNA was sequenced using the Oncomine TCR Beta short-read assay. TCRdb processed the PCR reads anew with MiXCR; each CDR3 protein has one entry. The sample includes about 25,000 distinct CDR3 sequences, roughly 44% of them seen just once. Treatment of the sample: approximately nine-day PBMC culture with coronavirus spike peptide pools or control peptides (ViraFEST assay). Negative selection enriched CD4+ T cells from cultures at roughly nine days. In this sample, this clonotype turned up a few times. The antigen is not known.

The TCR was taken from a human donor who had recovered from COVID-19. The rearrangement joins TRBV2 to TRBJ1-2; 7 bases agree with TRBD1. The sequencing sample was made of CD4+ T cells from blood, cultured in vitro. The CDR3 reads CASSGTDGYTF. CDR3 DNA: TGTGCCAGTTCCGGGACAGATGGCTACACCTTC. Using reference TRBV2 and TRBJ1-2 for the parts outside the CDR3, the full variable domain is EPEVTQTPSHQVTQMGQEVILRCVPISNHLYFYWYRQILGQKVEFLVSFYNNEISEKSEIFDDQFSVERPDGSNFTLKIRSTKLEDSAMYFCASSGTDGYTFGSGTRLTVV.